This T cell receptor (beta chain) came from a study of blood T cell repertoires in COVID-19. Background on the study: Material from acute and convalescent COVID-19 was sourced from the United States, Italy and Spain. T cells, B-cell-depleted T cells, or PBMCs provided the cDNA or gDNA that served as material.

Unmatched junction bases numbered 10, after V lost 5 bases and J lost 0 bases. Germline lookup yields CDR1 SGHRS and CDR2 YFSETQ. CDR3 length: 19 amino acids. Per the original methods: Estimates of nucleated cell counts were drawn from the amplification of reference gene primers. The table came from immunoSEQ multiplex PCR; TCRdb's copy has only in-frame clones and leaves some out. That table is the source of V, J and clone size, and D and trimming were worked out from the DNA. Of some 290,000 clones listed, less than 85% are singletons. The rearrangement links TRBV5-1 to TRBJ2-6; TRBD2 aligns across 11 bases. The receptor was isolated from a man in his sixties who had recovered from COVID-19. What was sequenced was peripheral blood. The CDR3 sequence: CASSGGLAASSSGANVLTF. CDR3 DNA: TGCGCCAGCAGTGGGGGACTAGCGGCTAGTAGCTCTGGGGCCAACGTCCTGACTTTC.